This T cell receptor (beta chain) comes out of a study of shared clonotypes between healthy human individuals. The germline gives CDR1 WSHSY, CDR2 SAAADI. V was cut by 3 bases and J by 0 bases, with 6 bases left in between. The CDR3 covers 14 residues. Replicate PCRs run on sorted subsets employed 150 to 250 ng DNA, around 27,000 T cell genomes. As handled by the study authors: With immunoSEQ giving junction-only sequences and no quality scores, filtering differed. TCRdb's table, derived via immunoSEQ multiplex PCR, lists solely in-frame clones and lacks some. D and trimming come from the DNA, and the V and J calls and clone size come from that table. The data show roughly 2 million clones, with 85% to 95% seen just once and roughly 1% held by the top ten. Study-level findings and limits: In general, naive subsets displayed greater estimated richness than memory subsets did. Sorted-subset sequencing was shown by rarefaction to be incomplete despite large depth.

Cells designated naive CD8 were CD45RO-negative and were positively selected for CCR7, with terminally differentiated effector memory CD45RA+ cells excluded. This clone was detected only once. Its antigen is not known. The material sequenced was naive CD8+ T cells sorted from blood. This receptor was obtained from a man aged 18 to 30 in good health. This chain joins TRBV10-2 and TRBJ1-3; D gene unclear. DNA of the CDR3: TGCGCCAGCAGTGATCCGGACTCTGGAAACACCATATATTTT. It translates to CASSDPDSGNTIYF.